The 11 T cell receptor beta chains reported below all come from one sample, sequenced in a study of blood T cell repertoires in COVID-19. Assay: immunoSEQ multiplex PCR; the TCRdb copy retains only in-frame clones and omits some. The table lists about 60,000 clones, 70% to 85% of them singletons. The source material was peripheral blood. The origin of the receptors is a woman between 65 and 79 years old with acute or convalescent COVID-19.

The V and J genes are TRBV5-1 and TRBJ1-1; 7 nucleotides line up with TRBD1. This CDR3 spans 14 amino acids. Germline-derived CDR1 and CDR2 are SGHRS and YFSETQ. The ends lost 3 bases at V and 6 bases at J; junction bases unmatched: 8. The CDR3 loop reads CASSSETGMAEAFF. CDR3 sequence (DNA): TGCGCCAGCAGCTCGGAGACAGGGATGGCTGAAGCTTTCTTT.

The chain combines TRBV7-2 with TRBJ1-2; D uncertain. CDR1 is SGHTA and CDR2 is FQGNSA in the germline V gene. This CDR3 has 18 amino acids. V gave up 5 bases and J gave up 0 bases, with 22 bases separating them. In nucleotides, the CDR3 is TGTGCCAGCAGCCGGGATGTCGGATACCGTAAATCTAACTATGGCTACACCTTC. Its translation is CASSRDVGYRKSNYGYTF.

The chain carries TRBV5-1 and TRBJ2-1, with 12 bases lining up with TRBD2. Germline lookup yields CDR1 SGHRS and CDR2 YFSETQ. V was pared by 4 bases and J by 4 bases, with 12 bases of the junction left unmatched. This CDR3 comprises 18 residues. CDR3 sequence: CASSLSLAGGLYYNEQFF. The CDR3 DNA sequence: TGCGCCAGCAGCCTCTCACTAGCGGGGGGACTCTATTACAATGAGCAGTTCTTC.

The V gene is TRBV21-1, the J gene TRBJ1-5. TRBV21-1 counts as a pseudogene. This CDR3 comprises 20 residues. CDR3 in amino acids: CASNKKGGLQTPYSNQPQHF. DNA of the CDR3: TGTGCCAGCAACAAAAAGGGAGGCCTACAAACTCCTTATAGCAATCAGCCCCAGCATTTT.

The chain joins TRBV5-1 to TRBJ2-7; TRBD1 aligns across 9 bases. Germline lookup yields CDR1 SGHRS and CDR2 YFSETQ. The CDR3 extends over 16 amino acids. The ends lost 4 bases at V and 2 bases at J; junction bases unmatched: 10. The CDR3 sequence: CASSATGGTLTYEQYF. CDR3 coding DNA: TGCGCCAGCAGCGCGACAGGGGGGACACTCACCTACGAGCAGTACTTC.

The CDR3 coding sequence is TGTGCCAGCAGCCCACGGGAAGGCAATCATGGCTACACCTTC. Amino acid sequence: CASSPREGNHGYTF. This chain connects TRBV7-8 to TRBJ1-2; no reliable D call. The ends were cut back, 5 bases at V and 6 bases at J, with 16 bases in the middle. CDR3 length: 14 amino acids. Germline CDR1 SGHVS, CDR2 FQNEAQ. Full variable domain (rest looked up from reference TRBV7-8 and TRBJ1-2): GAGVSQSPRYKVAKRGQDVALRCDPISGHVSLFWYQQALGQGPEFLTYFQNEAQLDKSGLPSDRFFAERPEGSVSTLKIQRTQQEDSAVYLCASSPREGNHGYTFGSGTRLTVV.

This clone appeared once. The chain links TRBV5-4 to TRBJ2-3; 13 nucleotides match TRBD2. Trimming took 4 bases from V and 5 from J; bases not matched to a gene: 7. CDR1 and CDR2 (germline): SGHNT, YYREEE (reference sequence). The CDR3 length is 16 residues. CDR3 nucleotide sequence: TGTGCCAGCAGCCTAACTAGCGGGGGGGCAGAAGATACGCAGTATTTT. Its translation: CASSLTSGGAEDTQYF. The complete variable domain, with remaining parts taken from reference TRBV5-4 and TRBJ2-3, reads ETGVTQSPTHLIKTRGQQVTLRCSSQSGHNTVSWYQQALGQGPQFIFQYYREEENGRGNFPPRFSGLQFPNYSSELNVNALELDDSALYLCASSLTSGGAEDTQYFGPGTRLTVL.

The chain uses TRBV7-2 and TRBJ1-5; perhaps TRBD1 as D (5 bases). V was cut by 1 base and J by 5 bases, with 12 bases left in between. The V gene's germline CDR1 is SGHTA and CDR2 FQGNSA. The CDR3 length is 15 residues. The CDR3 coding sequence is TGTGCCAGCAGCTTAGGAGAGACAGTATATCAGCCCCAGCATTTT. Translated: CASSLGETVYQPQHF.

Comment on this clone: The junction departs from germline at one end; a sequencing error may be responsible. The chain carries TRBV7-2 and TRBJ2-1; perhaps TRBD2 as D (5 bases). Per germline, CDR1 SGHTA and CDR2 FQGNSA. This CDR3 comprises 13 residues. CDR3 sequence: CASSLMGGPEEFF. The DNA for the CDR3 is TGTGCCAGCAGCTTAATGGGCGGGCCTGAGGAGTTCTTC.

This clone has a handful of counts. The chain joins TRBV7-3 to TRBJ2-1; tentatively, D is TRBD2 (6 bases). This CDR3 has 16 amino acids. Trimming removed 0 bases from V and 1 base from J, with 10 bases in between. CDR1 and CDR2 (germline): SGHTA, FQGTGA. CDR3 residues: CASSLTGGGSYNEQFF. In nucleotides, the CDR3 is TGTGCCAGCAGCTTAACGGGAGGAGGGTCCTACAATGAGCAGTTCTTC.

The chain carries TRBV12-3 or TRBV12-4 and TRBJ2-7; TRBD1 might be the D (6 bases). The CDR3 has 13 residues. The germline V and J ends were trimmed by 7 bases and 6 bases, with 16 bases remaining between them. The DNA of the CDR3 is TGTGCCAGCACCTTACAGGGATTTAGCGAGCAGTACTTC. This codes for CASTLQGFSEQYF.